The rows below give T cell receptor beta chains drawn from one sample of a study of beta chain features in type 1 diabetes. The data were produced by immunoSEQ multiplex PCR, yet TCRdb's version contains in-frame clones alone and is incomplete. The table has 900,000 or so clones, about a sixth seen once. Source material: naive CD4+ T cells from blood. The receptors come from a woman between 18 and 30 years old in good health. The CDR3 runs from the conserved cysteine through the conserved F or W. D genes are given only for firm matches. Rows may omit the clone size; those that give it use once, few, many or a size class.

clone_size	d_call	j_call	v_call	cdr3_aa	cdr3_nt
few	TRBD2	TRBJ2-7	TRBV6-5	CASSSQTSGPYEQYF	TGTGCCAGCAGTTCGCAGACTAGCGGCCCCTACGAGCAGTACTTC
.	TRBD1	TRBJ1-4	TRBV6-6	CASSYPDRGGEKLFF	TGTGCCAGCAGTTACCCGGACAGGGGCGGGGAAAAACTGTTTTTT
few	.	TRBJ2-7	TRBV7-2	CASSLAGRGEQYF	TGTGCCAGCAGCTTAGCGGGTAGGGGCGAGCAGTACTTC
few	.	TRBJ2-3	TRBV5-1	CASSLGLLRADTQYF	TGCGCCAGCAGCTTGGGTCTCCTTCGCGCAGATACGCAGTATTTT
few	.	TRBJ2-7	TRBV18	CASSPGTGTYEQYF	TGTGCCAGCTCACCGGGTACAGGGACCTACGAGCAGTACTTC
few	.	TRBJ2-1	TRBV5-1	CASTSQGPYNEQFF	TGCGCCAGCACCTCCCAGGGGCCTTACAATGAGCAGTTCTTC
.	TRBD1	TRBJ2-5	TRBV29-1	CSVEDRGRKTQYF	TGCAGCGTTGAGGACAGGGGGAGGAAGACCCAGTACTTC
.	TRBD2	TRBJ2-1	TRBV10-3	CAISDGTKRDLGQVF	TGTGCCATCAGTGACGGGACTAAGCGGGACCTCGGCCAGGTCTTC
.	.	TRBJ2-7	TRBV7-8	CASSPRGVSSYEQYF	TGTGCCAGCAGCCCCCGTGGGGTGAGCTCCTACGAGCAGTACTTC
few	.	TRBJ1-1	TRBV4-2	CASSQNPREAFF	TGTGCCAGCAGCCAAAATCCCAGGGAAGCTTTCTTT
few	.	TRBJ2-2	TRBV4-2	CASSQKGGVGPTGELFF	TGTGCCAGCAGCCAGAAAGGGGGGGTGGGCCCCACCGGGGAGCTGTTTTTT
few	.	TRBJ2-7	TRBV23-1	CASTILGYEQYF	TGCGCCAGCACCATACTTGGATACGAGCAGTACTTC
.	.	TRBJ2-2	TRBV4-1	CASSQVIRVYTGELFF	TGCGCCAGCAGCCAAGTTATCAGGGTCTACACCGGGGAGCTGTTTTTT
few	TRBD1	TRBJ1-1	TRBV2	CATQGKANTEAFF	TGTGCCACACAGGGGAAGGCGAACACTGAAGCTTTCTTT
few	.	TRBJ2-7	TRBV5-4	CASSLSGRRSYEQYF	TGTGCCAGCAGCTTGTCAGGGAGGCGGTCCTACGAGCAGTACTTC
once	.	TRBJ2-4	TRBV7-2	CASSIAFRGPKNIQYF	TGTGCCAGCAGCATCGCGTTTAGGGGACCCAAAAACATTCAGTACTTC
few	.	TRBJ2-1	TRBV14	CASSQDPGSELNEQFF	TGTGCCAGCAGCCAAGATCCCGGTTCAGAGCTTAATGAGCAGTTCTTC
.	.	TRBJ2-1	TRBV19	CASSIRQGGIEQFF	TGTGCCAGTAGTATCCGGCAAGGGGGGATTGAGCAGTTCTTC
.	.	TRBJ1-4	TRBV7-2	CASSPYQGVSEKLFF	TGTGCCAGCAGCCCTTACCAGGGTGTAAGTGAAAAACTGTTTTTT
.	.	TRBJ1-1	TRBV7-2	CASGGTEAFF	TGTGCCAGTGGCGGGACTGAAGCTTTCTTT
.	.	TRBJ2-3	TRBV28	CASSTSTDTQYF	TGTGCCAGCAGTACCTCAACAGATACGCAGTATTTT